Listed below are T cell receptor beta chains from one sample, sequenced in a study of memory CD4+ T cells and cytomegalovirus serostatus. Using immunoSEQ multiplex PCR, the repertoire was profiled, and TCRdb retains in-frame clones only, with some absent. The data hold approximately 92,000 clones, with roughly 80% observed a single time. The sequencing input was memory CD4+ T cells from blood. The source of these receptors is an adult in good health and CMV-seropositive. Each CDR3 is given with its conserved first and last residue. The D gene is left open where the match is weak. A row's size may be missing; if present it is once, few, many or a size class.

TRBD1 TRBJ1-4 . TRBV5-1 15 TGCGCCAGCAGCCAGGGACAGTCGACGAATGAAAAACTGTTTTTT CASSQGQSTNEKLFF
. TRBJ2-1 . TRBV6-6 15 TGTGCCAGCAGTTACTCGAACCCTAGAGACAATGAGCAGTTCTTC CASSYSNPRDNEQFF
. TRBJ2-1 . TRBV18 15 TGTGCCAGCTCAACGACTCCGAGCTCCTACAATGAGCAGTTCTTC CASSTTPSSYNEQFF
. TRBJ1-1 . TRBV19 15 TGTGCCAGTAGTAGAAGACAGGAGGGTTACACTGAAGCTTTCTTT CASSRRQEGYTEAFF
. TRBJ2-7 . TRBV7-4 16 TGTGCCAGCAGCTTATCTCCGGAAGCGCCCACCTACGAGCAGTACTTC CASSLSPEAPTYEQYF
TRBD2 TRBJ2-5 . TRBV5-1 16 TGCGCCAGCAGCACCGGGACTAGCGGGAGTGGGGAGACCCAGTACTTC CASSTGTSGSGETQYF
. TRBJ2-3 once TRBV2 16 TGTGCCAGCAGACCTACAGCGGGCAGCTACACAGATACGCAGTATTTT CASRPTAGSYTDTQYF
. TRBJ2-7 . TRBV5-1 17 TGCGCCAGCAGCATCGGGGGAGGACAGAAAAGCTCCTACGAGCAGTACTTC CASSIGGGQKSSYEQYF
. TRBJ2-2 few TRBV6-6 11 TGTGCCAGCAGTTACCCCGGGGAGCTGTTTTTT CASSYPGELFF
. TRBJ2-1 . TRBV2 13 TGTGCCAGCAGTGTTACCCAGAAGGTTGAGCAGTTCTTC CASSVTQKVEQFF
TRBD2 TRBJ2-5 once TRBV7-3 15 TGTGCCAGCAGCCGATCCGGGACTAGCGTAGAGACCCAGTACTTC CASSRSGTSVETQYF
. TRBJ2-2 . TRBV18 15 TGTGCCAGCTCCCCGATGGCGGAAAACACCGGGGAGCTGTTTTTT CASSPMAENTGELFF
. TRBJ2-2 . TRBV7-8 14 TGTGCCAGCAGCCCCCTGGGGGCGCCCGGGGAGCTGTTTTTT CASSPLGAPGELFF
. TRBJ1-3 . TRBV2 14 TGTGCCAGCAGTGAAGGCAGTACTGGAAACACCATATATTTT CASSEGSTGNTIYF
TRBD1 TRBJ2-5 . TRBV5-1 15 TGCGCCAGCAGCCCGACAGGGAAGTGGCAAGAGACCCAGTACTTC CASSPTGKWQETQYF
TRBD2 TRBJ2-4 medium-sized TRBV19 14 TGTGCCACGGGACTAGCTGCGGCCAAAAACATTCAGTACTTC CATGLAAAKNIQYF
TRBD2 TRBJ2-1 . TRBV5-4 16 TGTGCCAGCAGCCCAGCAGGAGATAGCGGGAATAGTGAGCAGTTCTTC CASSPAGDSGNSEQFF
. TRBJ2-1 . TRBV29-1 15 TGCAGCGTCCGCCTTTTAGCGGTGGGTCACAATGAGCAGTTCTTC CSVRLLAVGHNEQFF
TRBD1 TRBJ2-1 . TRBV11-2 17 TGTGCCAGCAGCCCCCGGACAGGGACCACTAGGTACAATGAGCAGTTCTTC CASSPRTGTTRYNEQFF
. TRBJ1-2 . TRBV9 13 TGTGCCAGCAGCGTAGGAGGGGTTGATGGCTACACCTTC CASSVGGVDGYTF
. TRBJ2-7 . TRBV7-2 14 TGTGCCAGCAGCTTCACCACCGGAGTCGTAGAGCAGTACTTC CASSFTTGVVEQYF
. TRBJ2-7 . TRBV27 14 TGTGCCAGCCGTGTATTGGGGGCTTCCTACGAGCAGTACTTC CASRVLGASYEQYF
. TRBJ2-2 . TRBV27 14 TGTGCCACCCAAGGAGGGAGGCATACCGGGGAGCTGTTTTTT CATQGGRHTGELFF
TRBD2 TRBJ2-2 . TRBV9 17 TGTGCCAGCAGCGTAGAGGCTAGCGGGAGCGGAACCGGGGAGCTGTTTTTT CASSVEASGSGTGELFF
TRBD2 TRBJ2-5 . TRBV7-2 14 TGTGCCAGCAGCTTCCAAGCGGGGCAAGAGACCCAGTACTTC CASSFQAGQETQYF
TRBD1 TRBJ1-3 . TRBV5-6 17 TGTGCCAGCAGCTTTAGGGGACAGGGACGATCTGGAAACACCATATATTTT CASSFRGQGRSGNTIYF
TRBD1 TRBJ2-7 . TRBV19 15 TGTGCCAGTAGCGCACCGGGACAGGGCACCTACGAGCAGTACTTC CASSAPGQGTYEQYF